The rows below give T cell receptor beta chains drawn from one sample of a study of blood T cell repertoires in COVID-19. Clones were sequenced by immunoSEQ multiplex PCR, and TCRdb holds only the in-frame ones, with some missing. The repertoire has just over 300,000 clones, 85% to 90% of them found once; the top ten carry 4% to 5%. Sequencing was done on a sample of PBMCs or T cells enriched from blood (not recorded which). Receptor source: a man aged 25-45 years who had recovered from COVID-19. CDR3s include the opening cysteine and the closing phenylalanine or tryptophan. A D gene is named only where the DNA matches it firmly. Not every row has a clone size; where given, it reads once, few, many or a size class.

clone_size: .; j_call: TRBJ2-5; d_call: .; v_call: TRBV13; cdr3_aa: CASSGQGQETQYF; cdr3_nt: TGTGCCAGCAGCGGCCAGGGGCAAGAGACCCAGTACTTC
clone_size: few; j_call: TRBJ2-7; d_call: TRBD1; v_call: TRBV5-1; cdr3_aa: CASSPGVGQGVDEQYF; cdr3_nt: TGCGCCAGCAGCCCCGGGGTGGGACAGGGTGTCGACGAGCAGTACTTC
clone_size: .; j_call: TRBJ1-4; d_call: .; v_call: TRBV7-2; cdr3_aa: CASSFGQGYEKLFF; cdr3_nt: TGTGCCAGCAGCTTCGGTCAGGGGTATGAAAAACTGTTTTTT
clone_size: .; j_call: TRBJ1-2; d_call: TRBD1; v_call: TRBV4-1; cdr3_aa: CASSQTGTNYGYTF; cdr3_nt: TGCGCCAGCAGCCAGACAGGGACTAACTATGGCTACACCTTC
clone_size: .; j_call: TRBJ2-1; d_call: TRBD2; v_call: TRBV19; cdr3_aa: CASSLLQLAGGTNEQFF; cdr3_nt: TGTGCCAGTAGCTTGCTGCAACTAGCGGGAGGAACCAATGAGCAGTTCTTC
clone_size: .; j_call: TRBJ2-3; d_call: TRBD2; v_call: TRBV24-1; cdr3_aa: CATSLAGGTDTQYF; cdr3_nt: TGTGCCACCAGTTTAGCGGGGGGAACAGATACGCAGTATTTT
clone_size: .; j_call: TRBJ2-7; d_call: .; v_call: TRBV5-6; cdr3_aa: CASSLFAGDWSEQYF; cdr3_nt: TGTGCCAGCAGCTTGTTCGCCGGGGATTGGAGCGAGCAGTACTTC
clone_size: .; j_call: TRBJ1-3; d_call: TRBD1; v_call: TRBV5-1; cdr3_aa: CASSSQGGGNTIYF; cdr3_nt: TGCGCCAGCAGCTCACAGGGGGGTGGAAACACCATATATTTT
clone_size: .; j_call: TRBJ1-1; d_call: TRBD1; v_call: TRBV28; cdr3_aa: CASTVPGQRLNTEAFF; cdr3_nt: TGTGCCAGCACTGTACCGGGACAGAGGTTGAACACTGAAGCTTTCTTT
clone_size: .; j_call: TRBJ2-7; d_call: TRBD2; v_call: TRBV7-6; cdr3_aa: CASSLSPSGPYEQYF; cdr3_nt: TGTGCCAGCAGCTTATCACCTAGCGGTCCCTACGAGCAGTACTTC
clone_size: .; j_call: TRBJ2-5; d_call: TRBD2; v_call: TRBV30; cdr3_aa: CAWSVGLAGGRETQYF; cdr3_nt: TGTGCCTGGAGTGTAGGATTAGCGGGGGGGCGAGAGACCCAGTACTTC
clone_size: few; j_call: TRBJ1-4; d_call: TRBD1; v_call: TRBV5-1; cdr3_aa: CASSLGQGNEKLFF; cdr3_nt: TGCGCCAGCAGCTTGGGACAGGGAAATGAAAAACTGTTTTTT
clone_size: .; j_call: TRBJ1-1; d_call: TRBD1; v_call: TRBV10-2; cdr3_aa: CASRDRENTEAFF; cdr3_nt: TGCGCCAGTCGGGACAGGGAGAACACTGAAGCTTTCTTT
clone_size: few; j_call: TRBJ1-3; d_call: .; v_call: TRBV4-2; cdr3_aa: CASSQRIATGNSGNTIYF; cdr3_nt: TGTGCCAGCAGCCAGAGGATTGCAACAGGAAACTCTGGAAACACCATATATTTT
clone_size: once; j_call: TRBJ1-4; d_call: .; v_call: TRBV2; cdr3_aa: CASSEGTVRPGKLFF; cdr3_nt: TGTGCCAGCAGTGAAGGGACAGTAAGACCCGGAAAACTGTTTTTT
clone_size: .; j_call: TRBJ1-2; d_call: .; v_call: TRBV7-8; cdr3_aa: CASSLSTNLINPHGYTF; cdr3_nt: TGTGCCAGCAGCTTATCTACTAATCTGATCAACCCTCACGGCTACACCTTC
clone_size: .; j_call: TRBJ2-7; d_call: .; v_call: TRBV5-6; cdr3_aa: CASSLNRALGEQYF; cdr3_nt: TGTGCCAGCAGCTTAAACAGGGCTCTCGGCGAGCAGTACTTC
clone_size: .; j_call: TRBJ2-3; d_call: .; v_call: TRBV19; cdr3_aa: CASSSKGTRTDTQYF; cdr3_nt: TGTGCCAGTAGCAGCAAGGGGACTCGAACAGATACGCAGTATTTT
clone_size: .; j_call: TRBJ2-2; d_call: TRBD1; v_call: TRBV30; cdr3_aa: CAWGPGQGYTGELFF; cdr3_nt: TGTGCCTGGGGACCCGGACAGGGATACACCGGGGAGCTGTTTTTT
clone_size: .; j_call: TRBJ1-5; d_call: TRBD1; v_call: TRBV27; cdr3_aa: CASSLGNLDRFNQPQHF; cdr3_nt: TGTGCCAGCAGTCTCGGTAACCTGGACAGGTTCAATCAGCCCCAGCATTTT
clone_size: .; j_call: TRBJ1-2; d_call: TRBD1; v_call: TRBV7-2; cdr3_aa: CASSPEGQGVGGYTF; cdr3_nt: TGTGCCAGCAGCCCCGAAGGGCAGGGGGTAGGCGGCTACACCTTC
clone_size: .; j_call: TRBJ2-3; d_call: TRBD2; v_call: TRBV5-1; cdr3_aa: CASSLAGTGLDADTQYF; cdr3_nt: TGCGCCAGCAGCTTGGCCGGGACGGGACTAGATGCAGATACGCAGTATTTT
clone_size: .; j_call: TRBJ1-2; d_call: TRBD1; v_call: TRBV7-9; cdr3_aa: CASSPNGQVLYGYTF; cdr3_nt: TGTGCCAGCAGCCCCAATGGACAGGTCCTCTATGGCTACACCTTC
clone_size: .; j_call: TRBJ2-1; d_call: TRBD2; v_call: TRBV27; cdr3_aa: CASRRGGSSYNEQFF; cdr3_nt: TGTGCCAGCAGACGGGGCGGGAGCTCCTACAATGAGCAGTTCTTC
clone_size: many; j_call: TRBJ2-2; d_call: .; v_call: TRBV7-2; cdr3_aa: CASSLQQGNTGELFF; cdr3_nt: TGTGCCAGCAGCTTACAACAGGGGAACACCGGGGAGCTGTTTTTT
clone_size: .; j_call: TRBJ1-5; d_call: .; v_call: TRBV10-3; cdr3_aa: CAISEYVSVNQPQHF; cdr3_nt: TGTGCCATCAGTGAATATGTCTCGGTGAATCAGCCCCAGCATTTT
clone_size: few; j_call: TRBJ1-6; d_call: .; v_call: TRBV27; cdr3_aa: CASSFDGGSPLHF; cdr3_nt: TGTGCCAGCAGTTTCGACGGAGGTTCACCCCTCCACTTT
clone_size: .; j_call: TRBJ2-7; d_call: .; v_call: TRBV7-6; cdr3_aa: CASSYRDMSYEQYF; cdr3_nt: TGTGCCAGCAGCTACCGGGACATGTCCTACGAGCAGTACTTC
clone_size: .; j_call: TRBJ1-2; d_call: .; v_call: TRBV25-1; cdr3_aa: CASSQGAYGYTF; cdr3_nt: TGTGCCAGCAGTCAAGGGGCCTATGGCTACACCTTC
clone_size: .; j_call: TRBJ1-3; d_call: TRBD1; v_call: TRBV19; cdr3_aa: CASSIMAGGTADTIYF; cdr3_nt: TGTGCCAGTAGTATAATGGCAGGGGGCACCGCGGACACCATATATTTT
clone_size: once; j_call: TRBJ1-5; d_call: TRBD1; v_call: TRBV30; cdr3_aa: CAWKYGQGGQPQHF; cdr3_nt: TGTGCCTGGAAATATGGACAGGGAGGTCAGCCCCAGCATTTT
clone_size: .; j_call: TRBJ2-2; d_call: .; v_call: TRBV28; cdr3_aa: CASNTMEGWYDTGELFF; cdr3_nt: TGTGCCAGCAATACTATGGAGGGGTGGTATGACACCGGGGAGCTGTTTTTT
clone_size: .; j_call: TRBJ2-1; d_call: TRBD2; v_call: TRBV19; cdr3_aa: CASKGRASGRYNEQFF; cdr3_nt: TGTGCCAGTAAGGGGAGGGCTAGCGGGAGGTACAATGAGCAGTTCTTC